A selection of T cell receptor beta chains follows, all from one sample in a study of T cell changes during pregnancy in multiple sclerosis. Sequencing was performed with immunoSEQ multiplex PCR; in TCRdb, only in-frame clones are kept and a portion is missing. The data contain fewer than 85,000 clones, roughly 90% of them seen just once; the ten biggest clones take up roughly 2%. Material: peripheral blood, obtained in the second trimester of pregnancy. The origin of the receptors is a female donor with multiple sclerosis, enrolled in a pregnancy study. Both conserved end residues are part of each CDR3. Clone size is stated in some rows and not others, as once, few, many or a class when expanded.

clone_size v_call cdr3_aa
. TRBV6-5 CASSYSRGGGELFF
. TRBV7-9 CASSTGTGVLETQYF
. TRBV29-1 CSVTSGSYEQYF
once TRBV7-2 CASSLVRTTETDTQYF
. TRBV27 CASRLAGTEAYEQYF
once TRBV28 CASSLGQGAAFF
. TRBV7-9 CASSPRAGTNTGELFF
. TRBV7-2 CASSSRGGPTDTQYF
. TRBV28 CASSLYTGGERETQYF
once TRBV7-3 CASSSLGETGELFF
. TRBV4-2 CASSQRGLAGGHGGETQYF
. TRBV7-2 CASSPGTGGLDEQYF
. TRBV5-1 CASSTDRGSYEQYF
. TRBV11-2 CASSFGLAAQETQYF
. TRBV5-1 CASSLGRTGRSDGYTF
. TRBV6-1 CASSEHSGSGETQYF
. TRBV2 CASSDLGRGWGGYTF
. TRBV2 CASKWGLPEAFF
few TRBV5-6 CASSYSVEATNEKLFF
. TRBV7-9 CASSLLTGDLNEQFF
. TRBV4-3 CASSRTSGQSYEQYF
few TRBV27 CATRRELDYGYTF
. TRBV15 CATSRAIPGQGSHF
. TRBV10-1 CASSFLEPNTGELFF
. TRBV4-2 CASSLSGTRDHGEQYF
. TRBV27 CASSARTSGRADTQYF
. TRBV5-1 CASSLGGSSYNEQFF
once TRBV18 CASSPWDINSNQPQHF
. TRBV6-5 CASADSNTEAFF
. TRBV6-1 CASSDRDRGGYTF
once TRBV5-8 CASSFGVIGAETQYF
. TRBV27 CASSLPGDRSDTQYF
. TRBV19 CASISRGGRGNQPQHF
. TRBV6-6 CASDRGPIGFEAFF
. TRBV5-1 CASSSGGISGNTIYF
. TRBV27 CASSFGGPEETQYF
. TRBV6-5 CASRPPGQVNEKLFF
. TRBV4-3 CASSHEARGGYTF
. TRBV28 CASEAGSRYNEQFF
. TRBV2 CASSVTGLNGGGYTF
. TRBV2 CASSGFRVGNTGELFF
. TRBV19 CASSGQTSLADTQYF
. TRBV2 CASSPDRSSVQYF
. TRBV4-2 CASSQGEDNSGANVLTF
. TRBV7-3 CASSSGVITEAFF
. TRBV30 CACRGDTRDYGYTF